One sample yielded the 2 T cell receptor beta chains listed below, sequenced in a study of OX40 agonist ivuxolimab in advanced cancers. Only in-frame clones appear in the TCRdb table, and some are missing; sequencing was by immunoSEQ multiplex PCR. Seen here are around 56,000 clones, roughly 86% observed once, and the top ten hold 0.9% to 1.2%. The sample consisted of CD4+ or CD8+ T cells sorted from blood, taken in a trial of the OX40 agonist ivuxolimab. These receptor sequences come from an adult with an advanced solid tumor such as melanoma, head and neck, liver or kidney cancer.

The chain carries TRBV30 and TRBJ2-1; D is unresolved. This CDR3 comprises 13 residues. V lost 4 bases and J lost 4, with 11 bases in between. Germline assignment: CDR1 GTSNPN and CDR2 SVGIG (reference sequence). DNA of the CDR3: TGTGCCTGGAATAGGGTTGCTTACAATGAGCAGTTCTTC. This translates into CAWNRVAYNEQFF.

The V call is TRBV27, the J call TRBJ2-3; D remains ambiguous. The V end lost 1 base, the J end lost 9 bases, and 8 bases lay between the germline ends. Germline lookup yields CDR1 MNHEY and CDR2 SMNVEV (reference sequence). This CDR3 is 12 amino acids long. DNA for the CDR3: TGTGCCAGCAGTTTATGGGGAATGACGCAGTATTTT. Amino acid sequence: CASSLWGMTQYF.